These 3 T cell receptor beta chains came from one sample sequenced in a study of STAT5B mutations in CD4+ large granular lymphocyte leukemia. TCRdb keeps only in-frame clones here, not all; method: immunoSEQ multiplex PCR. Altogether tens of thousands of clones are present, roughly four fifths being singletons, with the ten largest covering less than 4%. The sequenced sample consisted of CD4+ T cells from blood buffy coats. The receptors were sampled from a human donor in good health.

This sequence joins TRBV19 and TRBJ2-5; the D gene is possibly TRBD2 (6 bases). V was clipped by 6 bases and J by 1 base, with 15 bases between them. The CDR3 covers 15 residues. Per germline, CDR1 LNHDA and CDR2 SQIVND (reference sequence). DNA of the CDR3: TGTGCCAGTAGAAAACTAGCCGATTCCCAAGAGACCCAGTACTTC. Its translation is CASRKLADSQETQYF. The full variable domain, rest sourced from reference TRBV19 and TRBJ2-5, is DGGITQSPKYLFRKEGQNVTLSCEQNLNHDAMYWYRQDPGQGLRLIYYSQIVNDFQKGDIAEGYSVSREKKESFPLTVTSAQKNPTAFYLCASRKLADSQETQYFGPGTRLLVL.

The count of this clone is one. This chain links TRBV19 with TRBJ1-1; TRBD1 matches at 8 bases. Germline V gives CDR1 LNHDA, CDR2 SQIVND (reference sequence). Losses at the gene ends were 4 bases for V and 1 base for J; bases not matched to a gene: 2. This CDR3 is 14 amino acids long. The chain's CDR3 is CASSKGTGNTEAFF. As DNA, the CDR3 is TGTGCCAGTAGTAAGGGGACAGGGAACACTGAAGCTTTCTTT.

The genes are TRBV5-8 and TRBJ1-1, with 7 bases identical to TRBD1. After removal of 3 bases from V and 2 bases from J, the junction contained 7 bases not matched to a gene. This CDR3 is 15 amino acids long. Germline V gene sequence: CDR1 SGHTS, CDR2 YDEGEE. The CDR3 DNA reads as TGTGCCAGCAGCTCTACCGGGACAGTAAACACTGAAGCTTTCTTT. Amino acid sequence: CASSSTGTVNTEAFF.